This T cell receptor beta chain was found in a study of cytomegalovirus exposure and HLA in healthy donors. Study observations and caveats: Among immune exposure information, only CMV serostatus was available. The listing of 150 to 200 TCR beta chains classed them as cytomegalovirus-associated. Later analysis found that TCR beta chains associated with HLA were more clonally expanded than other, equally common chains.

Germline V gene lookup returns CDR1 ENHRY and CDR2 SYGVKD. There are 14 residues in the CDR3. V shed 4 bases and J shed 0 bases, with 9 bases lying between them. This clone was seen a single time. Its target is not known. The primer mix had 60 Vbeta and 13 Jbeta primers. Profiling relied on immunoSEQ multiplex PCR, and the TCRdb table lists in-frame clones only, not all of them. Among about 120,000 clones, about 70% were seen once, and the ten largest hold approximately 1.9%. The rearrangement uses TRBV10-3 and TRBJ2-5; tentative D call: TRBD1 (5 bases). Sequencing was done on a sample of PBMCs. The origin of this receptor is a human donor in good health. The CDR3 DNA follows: TGTGCCATCAGTGCAGCCAGGGACCAAGAGACCCAGTACTTC. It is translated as CAISAARDQETQYF.